These T cell receptor beta chains were read from a single sample in a study of radiotherapy plus CTLA-4 blockade in lung cancer. Clones were sequenced by immunoSEQ multiplex PCR, and TCRdb holds only the in-frame ones, with some missing. Counted here are tens of thousands of clones, 60% to 80% occurring once; the ten biggest clones make up 2.9%. Sequencing was performed on peripheral blood, taken from a patient treated with radiotherapy plus ipilimumab. These receptors came from a human donor with non-small cell lung cancer who had a complete response to radiotherapy plus ipilimumab. Both conserved end residues are part of each CDR3.

>TRBJ1-4|TRBV29-1
CSVAGPPGEKLFF
>TRBJ1-4|TRBV2
CASGAPREEKLFF
>TRBJ2-7|TRBV2
CASRGDRGEQYF
>TRBJ1-2|TRBV27
CASSPSWARGTGYGYTF
>TRBJ2-3|TRBV29-1
CSVGGDSTTDTQYF
>TRBJ2-1|TRBV27
CASRVVDRNYNEQFF
>TRBJ2-7|TRBV7-8
CASSSQGGVYEQYF
>TRBJ2-1|TRBV11-2
CASSLGGGWYEQFF
>TRBJ2-3|TRBV7-9
CASSQKDTQYF
>TRBJ1-2|TRBV6-6
CASSLTGTNYGYTF
>TRBJ2-1|TRBV28
CASSYPIRSNEQFF
>TRBJ2-1|TRBV30
CAWKKREGRNEQFF
>TRBJ2-5|TRBV4-3
CASSQSRDYQETQYF
>TRBJ1-5|TRBV30
CAWSTGNQPQHF
>TRBJ2-5|TRBV7-2
CASSRQTGGKETQYF
>TRBJ2-7|TRBV28
CASSRTSVLEQYF
>TRBJ2-7|TRBV4-1
CASSQGKRGVYEQYF
>TRBJ1-1|TRBV4-3
CASSQDEEATREAFF
>TRBJ2-1|TRBV5-1
CASSQGLAGFGFF
>TRBJ2-1|TRBV28
CASSLEGYNEQFF
>TRBJ1-1|TRBV4-3
CASSRETNRGEAFF
>TRBJ1-2|TRBV30
CACGRTGRYGYTF
>TRBJ2-1|TRBV11-2
CASSLSGGSYNEQFF
>TRBJ2-7|TRBV2
CASSEGTGNEQYF
>TRBJ1-3|TRBV6-5
CASSRGGNTIYF
>TRBJ2-5|TRBV19
CASSGDIEETQYF
>TRBJ1-2|TRBV10-3
CAISSSGGYTF
>TRBJ2-3|TRBV18
CASSSLGVDTQYF
>TRBJ2-1|TRBV4-2
CASSRRASGDYNEQFF
>TRBJ1-5|TRBV2
CASNLQEGGNQPQHF
>TRBJ2-7|TRBV7-6
CASSLAPRPEQYF
>TRBJ1-2|TRBV7-9
CASSLTGDHHGYTF
>TRBJ2-1|TRBV2
CASSEGLAGINEQFF
>TRBJ2-3|TRBV5-6
CASSLPGGSTDTQYF
>TRBJ2-7|TRBV5-4
CASSLVQGQQYF
>TRBJ2-1|TRBV9
CASSVRLSTGSDEQFF
>TRBJ2-5|TRBV28
CASSTSGLAGGLVGETQYF
>TRBJ2-1|TRBV2
CASSQTSGGLNEQFF
>TRBJ1-5|TRBV30
CAWSPKGHQRRNQPQHF
>TRBJ2-3|TRBV7-8
CASSPRGAGATIGTDTQYF
>TRBJ2-7|TRBV4-2
CASSQLAQPHEQYF
>TRBJ2-1|TRBV7-2
CASSLQRGAINEQFF
>TRBJ2-3|TRBV29-1
CSVVLQGRETDTQYF
>TRBJ2-5|TRBV5-1
CASSSTSIQGYETQYF
>TRBJ2-7|TRBV30
CAWSVGTPRISYEQYF
>TRBJ2-2|TRBV11-2
CASSLAYNTGELFF